Here is one TCR beta chain with its context. No antigen is known for it. The sample originates from a study of cytomegalovirus exposure and HLA in healthy donors. Germline CDR1 reads SNHLY; CDR2 reads FYNNEI. The CDR3 runs to 13 residues. The J segment lost 1 base and the V segment lost 8 bases, leaving 1 base of the junction unmatched. Study results and caveats: Most TCR sequences were seen very rarely across donors, but some public TCRs occurred in many. In a later analysis, TCR beta V- and J-gene trimming was associated with a missense DCLRE1C variant. The authors enumerated around 150 TCR beta chains as linked to cytomegalovirus. Specificity for CMV antigens was confirmed in vitro for three of the CMV-associated chains.

Researchers ran the PCR with 60 Vbeta and 13 Jbeta primers. The repertoire was sequenced with immunoSEQ multiplex PCR; TCRdb's copy has only in-frame clones and lacks some. Counted here are 130,000 or so clones, around four fifths occurring once; the ten biggest clones make up approximately 2.1%. This sequence was found in a woman aged 40 to 49 in good health and CMV-seropositive. This rearrangement joins TRBV2 to TRBJ1-1; 10 bases line up with TRBD1. The sequenced sample was PBMCs. The CDR3 loop reads CASDRGQNTEAFF. The CDR3 bases are TGTGCCAGCGACAGGGGGCAGAACACTGAAGCTTTCTTT.